The 2 T cell receptor beta chains given below trace back to one sample, sequenced in a study of blood T cell repertoires in COVID-19. Sequencing was performed with immunoSEQ multiplex PCR; in TCRdb, only in-frame clones are kept and a portion is missing. The sample shows approximately 250,000 clones, 88% of them seen only once. The sample taken for sequencing was PBMCs or T cells enriched from blood (not recorded which). All receptors derive from a woman in her 40s with acute COVID-19.

The rearrangement joins TRBV27 to TRBJ1-1; 9 bases map to TRBD1. Trimming at V came to 4 bases and at J to 1 base, leaving 1 base not matched to a gene. The CDR3 is made up of 14 amino acids. Germline assignment: CDR1 MNHEY and CDR2 SMNVEV (reference sequence). The DNA of the CDR3 is TGTGCCAGCAGTTGGGGACAGGGGAACACTGAAGCTTTCTTT. The encoded protein is CASSWGQGNTEAFF.

This chain uses TRBV5-1 with TRBJ1-1; D might be TRBD1 (5 bases). Between the trimmed V and J ends, which lost 1 base and 1 base, there was a span of 11 bases. The CDR3 extends over 15 amino acids. Germline loops: CDR1 SGHRS, CDR2 YFSETQ. CDR3 sequence reads: CASSLYTGPNTEAFF. Here the CDR3 DNA reads TGCGCCAGCAGCTTGTATACAGGACCGAACACTGAAGCTTTCTTT.